This entry concerns a single T cell receptor beta chain. What it binds is not known. The data belong to a study of molecular identifiers for immune sequencing clone quantification. In the study overall: Sequencing covered four of five parts into which replicate RNA from approximately 22,000 or 94,000 naive CD8 cells was split. General study findings and limits: Spike-in Jurkat TCR RNA from a single cell reportedly registered among about a million naive cells.

The CDR3 spans 15 residues. Trimming removed 5 bases from V and 2 bases from J; junction bases left unmatched: 8. Germline V gives CDR1 SNHLY, CDR2 FYNNEI. Each CDR3 protein gets one entry after TCRdb re-called the PCR reads with MiXCR. This sample yields approximately 550,000 distinct CDR3 sequences, of which about 21% are seen a single time; approximately 0.8% belongs to the top ten. The receptor was derived from a human donor in good health. Some libraries in this study had Jurkat cell RNA spiked in. The rearrangement links TRBV2 to TRBJ2-5; the match to TRBD2 covers 7 bases. What was sequenced was naive CD8+ T cells from blood, with Jurkat cell RNA spiked in. Subset in this sample: FACS-sorted CD8+CD4-CCR7+CD45RA+ naive T cells. The CDR3 is CASSSGPSGQETQYF. For the CDR3, the DNA is TGTGCCAGCAGTTCGGGTCCTAGCGGACAAGAGACCCAGTACTTC. Full variable domain (missing parts from reference TRBV2 and TRBJ2-5): EPEVTQTPSHQVTQMGQEVILRCVPISNHLYFYWYRQILGQKVEFLVSFYNNEISEKSEIFDDQFSVERPDGSNFTLKIRSTKLEDSAMYFCASSSGPSGQETQYFGPGTRLLVL.